Below are 13 T cell receptor beta chains sequenced from a single sample in a study of shared clonotypes between healthy human individuals. Sequencing was performed with immunoSEQ multiplex PCR; in TCRdb, only in-frame clones are kept and a portion is missing. The data contain about 2.4 million clones, approximately 90% of them singletons. Sequencing was performed on naive CD4+ T cells sorted from blood. The subset was: CD45RA+ positively selected. The receptor set was obtained from a man younger than 35 in good health.

The gene calls are TRBV30 and TRBJ2-6; D ambiguous. In germline, CDR1 is GTSNPN, CDR2 SVGIG (reference sequence). The length of the CDR3 is 16 residues. The V end was cut by 6 bases, the J end by 0 bases, with 15 bases between. DNA for the CDR3: TGTGCCTGCACTTTGGGAAAGGTCTCTGGGGCCAACGTCCTGACTTTC. Residues: CACTLGKVSGANVLTF.

The CDR3 DNA reads as TGTGCCAGCAGCCAATTGCAGGGCCTCTACGAGCAGTACTTC. Translation gives CASSQLQGLYEQYF. The chain combines TRBV16 with TRBJ2-7; D might be TRBD1 (5 bases). V was shortened by 1 base and J by 3 bases, with 10 bases between the two germline ends. This CDR3 is built from 14 residues. Germline V CDR1 and CDR2: KGHSY, FQNENV.

The V gene is TRBV5-1, the J gene TRBJ1-6; D remains ambiguous. This CDR3 has 16 amino acids. Germline loops: CDR1 SGHRS, CDR2 YFSETQ. Trimming pared 0 bases from V and 2 bases from J, leaving 9 bases between. The CDR3 nucleotides are TGCGCCAGCAGCTTGGTGGGGTCCCCCTATAATTCACCCCTCCACTTT. This gives the protein CASSLVGSPYNSPLHF.

The table lists this clone with a count of one. This sequence joins TRBV18 and TRBJ2-3; tentative D call: TRBD1 (5 bases). Germline loops: CDR1 KGHSH, CDR2 LQKENI. This CDR3 spans 18 amino acids. The germline V and J ends were trimmed by 3 bases and 0 bases, with 19 bases remaining between them. The CDR3 region is CASSPLATGAYSTDTQYF. The CDR3 DNA follows: TGTGCCAGCTCACCTCTCGCAACAGGAGCCTATAGCACAGATACGCAGTATTTT.

This sequence joins TRBV27 and TRBJ2-7, with 7 positions matching TRBD1. The CDR3 consists of 13 residues. Per germline, CDR1 MNHEY and CDR2 SMNVEV (reference sequence). V dropped 6 bases and J dropped 2; count of bases not matched to a gene: 4. CDR3 DNA: TGTGCCAGCAGCGGACAGGAGACCTACGAGCAGTACTTC. Residues: CASSGQETYEQYF.

The CDR3 DNA follows: TGCGCCAGCAGCCAAGGAGCGAGGACAGACTATGGCTACACCTTC. Translation: CASSQGARTDYGYTF. J is TRBJ1-2 and V is TRBV4-1; a possible D gene is TRBD1 (6 bases). The CDR3 has 15 amino acids. Trimming left V 1 base short and J 3 bases short, with 12 bases between. Germline assignment: CDR1 MGHRA and CDR2 YSYEKL.

This chain uses TRBV5-4 with TRBJ1-1; TRBD1 aligns across 10 bases. Germline CDR1 and CDR2: SGHNT and YYREEE (reference sequence). This CDR3 has 16 amino acids. V was clipped by 4 bases and J by 1 base; unmatched bases: 7. Written as DNA, the CDR3 is TGTGCCAGCAGCCCCCCGGGACAGGGGACGAACACTGAAGCTTTCTTT. Amino acids: CASSPPGQGTNTEAFF.

V gene TRBV2 combines with J gene TRBJ1-2, with TRBD1 matching 8 bases. V lost 3 bases, J lost 5 bases, and 8 bases stayed unmatched. CDR3 length: 15 amino acids. CDR1 SNHLY and CDR2 FYNNEI come from the germline V gene. DNA for the CDR3: TGTGCCAGCAGTGACCAGGGGGCATCAGGGTATGGCTACACCTTC. Amino acid sequence: CASSDQGASGYGYTF.

The J gene is TRBJ1-6, the V gene TRBV2, with 7 bases matching TRBD1. With 6 bases clipped from V and 11 bases from J, the junction kept 7 bases outside the gene matches. The CDR3 consists of 13 residues. The germline V gene has CDR1 SNHLY and CDR2 FYNNEI. In DNA form, the CDR3 reads TGTGCCAGCAGGCCCCGGGACAGAACACCCCTCCACTTT. It codes for CASRPRDRTPLHF.

The rearrangement uses TRBV7-2 and TRBJ2-3; maybe TRBD2 (6 bases). The germline V and J ends were trimmed by 1 base and 6 bases, with 11 bases remaining between them. The V gene's germline CDR1 is SGHTA and CDR2 FQGNSA. The CDR3 length is 14 residues. As DNA, the CDR3 is TGTGCCAGCAGCTTAGGTGCGGGGAGGGATACGCAGTATTTT. This translates into CASSLGAGRDTQYF. Looking up the rest from reference TRBV7-2 and TRBJ2-3 gives the full variable domain: GAGVSQSPSNKVTEKGKDVELRCDPISGHTALYWYRQSLGQGLEFLIYFQGNSAPDKSGLPSDRFSAERTGGSVSTLTIQRTQQEDSAVYLCASSLGAGRDTQYFGPGTRLTVL.

This chain uses TRBV4-1 with TRBJ1-5, with D maybe TRBD1 (5 bases). Deletions cut 3 bases from V and 4 bases from J, with 10 bases between. Germline CDR1 MGHRA, CDR2 YSYEKL. The CDR3 is 14 amino acids. CDR3 protein: CASSQFAGNQPQHF. The DNA of the CDR3 is TGCGCCAGCAGCCAGTTTGCAGGGAATCAGCCCCAGCATTTT.

The chain has TRBV5-1 and TRBJ2-1, with 9 bases fitting TRBD2. Germline CDR1 reads SGHRS; CDR2 reads YFSETQ. V shed 4 bases, J shed 2 bases, and the junction held 10 bases outside the gene matches. The CDR3 has 17 residues. The CDR3 sequence is CASSPQGSGRPYNEQFF. The CDR3 DNA reads TGCGCCAGCAGCCCCCAGGGTAGCGGGAGACCCTACAATGAGCAGTTCTTC.

This clone was picked up one time. V and J are TRBV2 and TRBJ2-2; D might be TRBD1 (5 bases). Germline V gene sequence: CDR1 SNHLY, CDR2 FYNNEI. There are 15 residues in the CDR3. V gave up 0 bases and J gave up 5 bases, with 10 bases separating them. The CDR3 DNA reads as TGTGCCAGCAGTGAAGCGGGCAGGGCAACCGGGGAGCTGTTTTTT. Translated: CASSEAGRATGELFF.